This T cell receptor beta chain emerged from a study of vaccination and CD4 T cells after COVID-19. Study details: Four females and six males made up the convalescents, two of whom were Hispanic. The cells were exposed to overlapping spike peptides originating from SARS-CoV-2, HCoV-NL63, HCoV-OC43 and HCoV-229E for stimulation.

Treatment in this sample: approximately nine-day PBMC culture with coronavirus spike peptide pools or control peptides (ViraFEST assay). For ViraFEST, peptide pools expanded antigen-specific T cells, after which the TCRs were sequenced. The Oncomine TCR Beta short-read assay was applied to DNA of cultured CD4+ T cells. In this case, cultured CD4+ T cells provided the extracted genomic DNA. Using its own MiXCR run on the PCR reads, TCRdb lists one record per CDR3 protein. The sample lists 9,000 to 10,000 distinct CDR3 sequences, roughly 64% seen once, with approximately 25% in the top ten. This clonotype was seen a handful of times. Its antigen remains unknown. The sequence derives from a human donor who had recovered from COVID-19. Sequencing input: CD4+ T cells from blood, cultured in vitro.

CDR3 protein: CATAPGQGASGNQPQHF. The DNA of the CDR3 is TGTGCCACCGCACCGGGACAGGGGGCCTCGGGCAATCAGCCCCAGCATTTT. The chain couples TRBV27 to TRBJ1-5, with 12 bases identical to TRBD1. Germline trimming cut 10 bases from V and 2 bases from J; bases unmatched to any gene: 12. This CDR3 spans 17 amino acids. From germline, CDR1 is MNHEY and CDR2 SMNVEV (reference sequence).